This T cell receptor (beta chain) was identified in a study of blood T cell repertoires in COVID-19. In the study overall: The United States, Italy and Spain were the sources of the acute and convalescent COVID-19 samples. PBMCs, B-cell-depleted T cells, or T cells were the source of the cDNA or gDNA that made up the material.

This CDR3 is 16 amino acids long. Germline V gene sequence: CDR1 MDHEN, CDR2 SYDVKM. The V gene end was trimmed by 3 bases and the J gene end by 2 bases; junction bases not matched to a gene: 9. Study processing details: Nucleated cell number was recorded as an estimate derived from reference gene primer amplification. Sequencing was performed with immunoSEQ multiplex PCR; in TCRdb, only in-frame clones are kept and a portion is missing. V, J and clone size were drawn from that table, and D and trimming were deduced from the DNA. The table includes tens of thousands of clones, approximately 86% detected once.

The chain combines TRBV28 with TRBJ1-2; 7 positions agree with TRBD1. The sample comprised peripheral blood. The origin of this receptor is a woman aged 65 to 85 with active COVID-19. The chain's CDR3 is CASSFPGQALNYGYTF. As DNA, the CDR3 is TGTGCCAGCAGTTTTCCCGGACAGGCTCTAAACTATGGCTACACCTTC.